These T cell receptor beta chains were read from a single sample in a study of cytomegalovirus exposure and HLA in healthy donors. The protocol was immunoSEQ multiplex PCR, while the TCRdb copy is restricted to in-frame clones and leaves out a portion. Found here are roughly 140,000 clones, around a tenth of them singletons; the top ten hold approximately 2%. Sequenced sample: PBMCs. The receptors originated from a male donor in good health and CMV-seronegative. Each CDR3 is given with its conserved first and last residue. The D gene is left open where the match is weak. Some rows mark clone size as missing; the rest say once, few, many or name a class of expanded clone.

CSVALDSNEQFF	TGCAGCGTTGCCCTGGACAGCAATGAGCAGTTCTTC	NA	NA	TRBV29-1	TRBJ2-1
CASSSGLPMGPEAFF	TGTGCCAGCAGTTCGGGACTCCCTATGGGGCCTGAAGCTTTCTTT	few	NA	TRBV28	TRBJ1-1
CAWDRGGMGEKLFF	TGTGCCTGGGATCGGGGGGGGATGGGTGAAAAACTGTTTTTT	few	NA	TRBV30	TRBJ1-4
CASSFTQGAGEQYF	TGTGCCAGCAGTTTTACGCAGGGCGCCGGCGAGCAGTACTTC	NA	NA	TRBV27	TRBJ2-7
CASSQNTEAFF	TGTGCCAGCAGTCAGAACACTGAAGCTTTCTTT	few	NA	TRBV28	TRBJ1-1
CASSPRDTPYEQYF	TGTGCCAGCAGCCCCCGGGACACCCCGTACGAGCAGTACTTC	NA	NA	TRBV7-9	TRBJ2-7
CASSYGGLGKAEAFF	TGTGCCAGCAGTTACGGGGGGTTGGGGAAGGCTGAAGCTTTCTTT	NA	NA	TRBV6-5	TRBJ1-1
CASGAARYSNTEAFF	TGTGCCAGCGGTGCTGCGAGGTACTCGAACACTGAAGCTTTCTTT	NA	NA	TRBV6-1	TRBJ1-1
CASSLVRLVLETQYF	TGTGCCAGCAGCTTAGTTAGGCTAGTCCTTGAGACCCAGTACTTC	NA	NA	TRBV7-8	TRBJ2-5
CASSLAADRSTDTQYF	TGTGCCAGCAGCTTGGCGGCGGACAGAAGCACAGATACGCAGTATTTT	NA	NA	TRBV5-4	TRBJ2-3
CSARWQYEQYF	TGCAGTGCTAGATGGCAGTACGAGCAGTACTTC	few	NA	TRBV20-1	TRBJ2-7
CASSLESRDRVYYEQYF	TGTGCCAGCAGTTTAGAGAGCCGGGACAGGGTTTACTACGAGCAGTACTTC	NA	TRBD1	TRBV28	TRBJ2-7
CAIRSDRENTEAFF	TGTGCCATCAGATCGGACAGGGAGAACACTGAAGCTTTCTTT	few	TRBD1	TRBV10-3	TRBJ1-1
CASSSLRGAKNIQYF	TGCGCCAGCAGCTCCTTGAGGGGGGCCAAAAACATTCAGTACTTC	few	NA	TRBV4-3	TRBJ2-4
CASSVRSGHRETQYF	TGTGCCAGCAGCGTACGATCAGGGCATCGGGAGACCCAGTACTTC	few	NA	TRBV9	TRBJ2-5
CASSWEGGYEQYF	TGTGCCAGCTCCTGGGAGGGAGGCTACGAGCAGTACTTC	NA	TRBD2	TRBV27	TRBJ2-7
CASSRGDQPQHF	TGTGCCAGCAGCCGGGGGGATCAGCCCCAGCATTTT	NA	NA	TRBV7-9	TRBJ1-5
CASSVREPSYNEQFF	TGTGCCAGCAGTGTAAGAGAGCCCTCCTACAATGAGCAGTTCTTC	few	NA	TRBV2	TRBJ2-1
CASSQEKQGWSYEQYF	TGTGCCAGCAGCCAAGAAAAACAGGGTTGGTCCTACGAGCAGTACTTC	NA	NA	TRBV4-2	TRBJ2-7
CASGVRTDDWLGYTF	TGTGCCAGCGGAGTGCGGACAGACGATTGGCTGGGCTACACCTTC	few	NA	TRBV27	TRBJ1-2
CASSYPDSTGNTIYF	TGTGCCAGCAGCTACCCGGACAGTACGGGAAACACCATATATTTT	NA	NA	TRBV11-2	TRBJ1-3
CASSLSPGTGDFHEQFF	TGTGCCAGCAGTTTATCGCCCGGGACAGGGGACTTCCATGAGCAGTTCTTC	few	TRBD1	TRBV27	TRBJ2-1
CAWSLAGKYEQYF	TGTGCCTGGAGTCTTGCAGGGAAGTACGAGCAGTACTTC	NA	NA	TRBV30	TRBJ2-7
CASSQEPSGRSTDTQYF	TGCGCCAGCAGCCAAGAACCCAGCGGGAGGTCCACAGATACGCAGTATTTT	NA	TRBD2	TRBV4-3	TRBJ2-3
CASSRGIAGGKTGELFF	TGTGCCAGCAGCCGAGGCATAGCGGGAGGTAAAACCGGGGAGCTGTTTTTT	NA	TRBD2	TRBV11-1	TRBJ2-2
CASSQVTPASGTTDTQYF	TGCGCCAGCAGCCAAGTTACCCCTGCTAGCGGGACTACAGATACGCAGTATTTT	few	TRBD2	TRBV4-3	TRBJ2-3
CASSLEGNTEAFF	TGTGCCAGCAGTCTAGAGGGGAACACTGAAGCTTTCTTT	few	NA	TRBV7-9	TRBJ1-1
CASSLKTGGYYEQYF	TGTGCCAGCAGTTTGAAGACAGGGGGTTACTACGAGCAGTACTTC	few	TRBD1	TRBV27	TRBJ2-7
CASSLGRGSYEQYF	TGTGCCAGCAGCCTCGGGCGGGGATCCTACGAGCAGTACTTC	few	NA	TRBV5-8	TRBJ2-7
CASKQGMNTEAFF	TGTGCCTCCAAGCAGGGGATGAACACTGAAGCTTTCTTT	few	NA	TRBV6-1	TRBJ1-1
CASSIRGGLTYEQYF	TGTGCCAGCAGCATCCGCGGGGGATTGACCTACGAGCAGTACTTC	NA	TRBD2	TRBV7-3	TRBJ2-7
CASSPFRGHSYGYTF	TGTGCCAGCAGCCCGTTCAGGGGGCATAGCTATGGCTACACCTTC	few	TRBD1	TRBV28	TRBJ1-2
CASSFRAVSEGVQPQHF	TGTGCCAGCAGCTTTAGGGCGGTCTCTGAGGGAGTTCAGCCCCAGCATTTT	NA	NA	TRBV7-2	TRBJ1-5
CASSSDVQGREQYF	TGTGCCAGCAGCTCTGACGTACAGGGGCGAGAGCAGTACTTC	NA	TRBD1	TRBV5-6	TRBJ2-7
CASSLRDREDQPQHF	TGTGCCAGCAGCTTAAGGGACAGGGAGGATCAGCCCCAGCATTTT	few	TRBD1	TRBV7-2	TRBJ1-5
CASSLGEGIRGNTIYF	TGCGCCAGCAGCCTGGGGGAGGGGATCCGTGGAAACACCATATATTTT	NA	NA	TRBV4-1	TRBJ1-3